These 32 T cell receptor beta chains were all obtained from the same sample, sequenced in a study of shared clonotypes between healthy human individuals (TCRdb year 2020). Libraries were made using the immunoSEQ multiplex PCR assay. TCRdb provides this immuneACCESS table in a form limited to in-frame rearrangements. Some clones are lacking; in checked studies, under half of them reflect an unresolved V gene, and why the rest are absent is not known. The sample table shows some 1.1 million clones, and about 80% are seen once. The top ten clonotypes cover 0.89% of the sample. The sequenced sample consisted of memory CD4+ T cells from PBMCs. Per the publication, the cell subset or site label means: CD45RA-negative fraction. Receptor source: a man aged 18 to 29 in good health. Some clones in this sample may be carry-over from other donors' samples.

This rearrangement joins TRBV9 to TRBJ2-6; D is undetermined. The V and J ends lost 5 bases and 4 bases respectively, with 13 bases between them. Germline V gene lookup returns CDR1 SGDLS and CDR2 YYNGEE. The CDR3 covers 15 residues. The CDR3 nucleotides are TGTGCCAGCAGTGGAGTAATCCCCGGGGCCAACGTCCTGACTTTC. Amino acids: CASSGVIPGANVLTF. The full variable domain, completed using reference TRBV9 and TRBJ2-6, is DSGVTQTPKHLITATGQRVTLRCSPRSGDLSVYWYQQSLDQGLQFLIQYYNGEERAKGNILERFSAQQFPDLHSELNLSSLELGDSALYFCASSGVIPGANVLTFGAGSRLTVL.

J is TRBJ1-1 and V is TRBV27; unclear D gene. Germline V CDR1 and CDR2: MNHEY, SMNVEV (reference sequence). Trimming removed 6 bases at V and 4 bases at J, with 12 bases between. There are 13 residues in the CDR3. CDR3 protein: CASRGLGGTEAFF. The CDR3 coding sequence is TGTGCCAGCAGAGGACTAGGAGGCACTGAAGCTTTCTTT.

The chain combines TRBV7-2 with TRBJ2-2, with D perhaps matching TRBD1 (6 bases). The CDR3 is 16 residues long. Between the trimmed V and J ends, which lost 5 bases and 6 bases, there was a span of 19 bases. Germline V gives CDR1 SGHTA, CDR2 FQGNSA. The CDR3 is CASSHPGVRSPGELFF. The CDR3 DNA follows: TGTGCCAGCAGCCACCCAGGGGTCAGGAGTCCCGGGGAGCTGTTTTTT.

This chain connects TRBV12-5 to TRBJ2-5, with 7 bases identical to TRBD2. This CDR3 region has 12 residues. The germline CDR1 and CDR2 sequences are LGHNT and FRNRAP. J gave up 4 bases and V 6 bases, and 2 bases lay outside the gene matches. The CDR3 loop reads CASGIAGETQYF. CDR3 nucleotide sequence: TGTGCTAGTGGGATAGCGGGAGAGACCCAGTACTTC.

This clone appeared a few times. V usage is TRBV29-1 and J usage is TRBJ1-2; D might be TRBD1 (5 bases). This CDR3 has 11 residues. Germline V gives CDR1 SQVTM, CDR2 ANQGSEA. CDR3 residues: CSCWQGAGYTF. The DNA of the CDR3 is TGCAGTTGCTGGCAGGGAGCCGGCTACACCTTC. The whole variable domain, remainder taken from reference TRBV29-1 and TRBJ1-2, is SAVISQKPSRDICQRGTSLTIQCQVDSQVTMMFWYRQQPGQSLTLIATANQGSEATYESGFVIDKFPISRPNLTFSTLTVSNMSPEDSSIYLCSCWQGAGYTFGSGTRLTVV.

CDR3 nucleotides: TGCGCCAGCAGCTCCCTAGGACAGTCCTACGAGCAGTACTTC. It is translated as CASSSLGQSYEQYF. This sequence joins TRBV5-1 and TRBJ2-7, with a tentative D call TRBD1 (6 bases). CDR1 SGHRS and CDR2 YFSETQ come from the germline V gene. The CDR3 spans 14 residues. V was shortened by 3 bases and J by 1 base, with 11 bases between the two germline ends.

V and J are TRBV5-1 and TRBJ2-1, with 10 positions matching TRBD1. The ends lost 6 bases at V and 6 bases at J; junction bases unmatched: 9. CDR3 length: 15 amino acids. Germline CDR1 SGHRS, CDR2 YFSETQ. CDR3 region: CASNPPGQGSNEQFF. CDR3 DNA: TGCGCCAGCAACCCTCCGGGACAGGGGTCCAATGAGCAGTTCTTC. Based on the CDR3 plus reference TRBV5-1 and TRBJ2-1, the full variable domain is KAGVTQTPRYLIKTRGQQVTLSCSPISGHRSVSWYQQTPGQGLQFLFEYFSETQRNKGNFPGRFSGRQFSNSRSEMNVSTLELGDSALYLCASNPPGQGSNEQFFGPGTRLTVL.

The chain uses TRBV7-8 and TRBJ2-3, with D tentatively TRBD1 (6 bases). CDR1 SGHVS and CDR2 FQNEAQ come from the germline V gene. The ends were cut back, 2 bases at V and 4 bases at J, with 10 bases in the middle. This CDR3 is 14 amino acids long. The CDR3 nucleotides read TGTGCCAGCAGCTTACAGGGGAGCGCAGATACGCAGTATTTT. It encodes CASSLQGSADTQYF.

This clone occurred once. V gene TRBV7-9 combines with J gene TRBJ2-1, with 7 bases lining up with TRBD2. The CDR3 runs 13 residues. Trimming cost V 0 bases and J 10 bases; bases outside gene matches: 3. The germline V gene has CDR1 SEHNR and CDR2 FQNEAQ (reference sequence). The CDR3 DNA reads TGTGCCAGCAGCTTAGCGGGGGGGTACGAGCAGTTCTTC. Protein sequence: CASSLAGGYEQFF.

V is TRBV7-6 and J is TRBJ2-5; D assignment may be TRBD1 or TRBD2 (5 bases each). Germline CDR1 reads SGHVS; CDR2 reads FNYEAQ. V was pared by 5 bases and J by 2 bases, with 15 bases between. The CDR3 loop spans 15 amino acids. CDR3 sequence (DNA): TGTGCCAGCAGCCTCAATCCGGGACCACAAGAGACCCAGTACTTC. It specifies CASSLNPGPQETQYF.

The chain has TRBV6-5 and TRBJ2-2; D not certain. The CDR3 is 14 amino acids. Germline V gene lookup returns CDR1 MNHEY and CDR2 SVGAGI. V was cut by 2 bases and J by 4 bases, with 8 bases left in between. CDR3 sequence: CASSYKEFTGELFF. The DNA of the CDR3 is TGTGCCAGCAGTTACAAGGAGTTCACCGGGGAGCTGTTTTTT.

The rearrangement links TRBV5-4 to TRBJ1-5; the D gene is possibly TRBD1 (6 bases). The CDR3 is 13 amino acids. V was shortened by 0 bases and J by 7 bases, with 8 bases between the two germline ends. Germline V gene sequence: CDR1 SGHNT, CDR2 YYREEE (reference sequence). The CDR3 coding sequence is TGTGCCAGCAGCTTGGACAGGGTGCAGCCCCAGCATTTT. It specifies CASSLDRVQPQHF.

The rearrangement links TRBV15 to TRBJ1-1; TRBD1 is a possible D gene (5 bases). Trimming took 3 bases from V and 10 from J, leaving 21 bases between them. From germline, CDR1 is LNHNV and CDR2 YYDKDF (reference sequence). The CDR3 contains 15 residues. The CDR3 DNA reads as TGTGCCACCAGCAGGGAGGGACGCGGGGCGGCGGGAGCTTTCTTT. Its protein is CATSREGRGAAGAFF.

The chain links TRBV7-8 to TRBJ2-7; D may be TRBD1 or TRBD2 (5 bases each). Germline V gives CDR1 SGHVS, CDR2 FQNEAQ. The CDR3 sequence is 13 residues long. V dropped 3 bases and J dropped 5 bases, with 11 bases sitting between them. CDR3 nucleotide sequence: TGTGCCAGCAGCTTCGGCTCGGGACACGAGCAGTACTTC. Protein product: CASSFGSGHEQYF.

V is TRBV6-5 and J is TRBJ1-3, with unresolved D. The CDR3 covers 15 residues. V lost 0 bases to trimming and J lost 4 bases, with 10 bases between them. The germline CDR1 and CDR2 sequences are MNHEY and SVGAGI. The CDR3 region is CASSYSPKAGNTIYF. CDR3 DNA: TGTGCCAGCAGTTACTCGCCTAAAGCAGGAAACACCATATATTTT.

This clone turned up a few times. V usage is TRBV28 and J usage is TRBJ2-3; no firm D call. CDR1 is MDHEN and CDR2 is SYDVKM in the germline V gene. The V and J ends lost 4 bases and 1 base respectively, with 12 bases between them. The CDR3 loop spans 15 amino acids. Here the CDR3 reads CASSSFKERTDTQYF. Written as DNA, the CDR3 is TGTGCCAGCAGTTCCTTCAAAGAGCGCACAGATACGCAGTATTTT.

As regards this clone: This probably arose from a read error, given a far larger clone one base away. Other nucleotide sequences from this sample produce the same CDR3. The chain uses TRBV4-2 and TRBJ2-3; unclear D gene. CDR3 length: 12 residues. V was trimmed by 4 bases and J by 2 bases, leaving 4 bases between them. CDR1 and CDR2 from the germline V gene are LGHNA and YNFKEQ. The CDR3 nucleotides are TGTGCCAGCAGCCGATACACAGATACGCAGTATTTT. It is translated as CASSRYTDTQYF.

This clone was seen once. The chain is built from TRBV18 and TRBJ2-5; D not resolved. V lost 3 bases to trimming and J lost 2 bases, with 7 bases between them. The CDR3 sequence is 13 residues long. Looked up from germline, CDR1 is KGHSH and CDR2 is LQKENI. The CDR3 DNA is TGTGCCAGCTCACCTTATCCTCAAGAGACCCAGTACTTC. This sequence encodes CASSPYPQETQYF.

The gene calls are TRBV7-9 and TRBJ1-2, with D tentatively TRBD1 (5 bases). There are 13 residues in the CDR3. V was clipped by 1 base and J by 8 bases, with 11 bases between them. The germline CDR1 and CDR2 sequences are SEHNR and FQNEAQ (reference sequence). The CDR3 is CASSLERGGGYTF. The CDR3 DNA reads as TGTGCCAGCAGCTTAGAGAGGGGTGGCGGCTACACCTTC.

This chain uses TRBV6-1 with TRBJ2-7; D tentatively reads TRBD1 or TRBD2 (5 bases each). The V gene's germline CDR1 is MNHNS and CDR2 SASEGT. The V end lost 3 bases, the J end lost 0 bases, and 12 bases lay between the germline ends. The CDR3 has 15 amino acids. CDR3 sequence: CASSEGPTSSYEQYF. The CDR3 DNA reads TGTGCCAGCAGTGAGGGACCCACTAGCTCCTACGAGCAGTACTTC.

This clone has just one count. This chain joins TRBV11-3 and TRBJ2-2, with D uncertain. The V end was cut by 1 base, the J end by 6 bases, with 6 bases between. The CDR3 contains 13 residues. Germline CDR1 SGHNT, CDR2 YENEEA. For the CDR3, the DNA is TGTGCCAGCAGCTTAGTCAATTCCGGGGAGCTGTTTTTT. It yields the protein CASSLVNSGELFF. The entire variable domain, with the rest obtained from reference TRBV11-3 and TRBJ2-2, is as follows: EAGVVQSPRYKIIEKKQPVAFWCNPISGHNTLYWYLQNLGQGPELLIRYENEEAVDDSQLPKDRFSAERLKGVDSTLKIQPAELGDSAVYLCASSLVNSGELFFGEGSRLTVL.

The chain links TRBV6-1 to TRBJ2-3; D perhaps matches TRBD2 (6 bases). Germline CDR1 is MNHNS and CDR2 is SASEGT. Trimming removed 1 base at V and 2 bases at J, with 10 bases between. The CDR3 is 15 amino acids. The CDR3 region is CASSEGGAITDTQYF. The CDR3 DNA sequence: TGTGCCAGCAGTGAAGGCGGGGCAATCACAGATACGCAGTATTTT.

In DNA form, the CDR3 reads TGTGCCAGCTCACCATATCATCCACCCATTACCGGGGAGCTGTTTTTT. Protein: CASSPYHPPITGELFF. V and J are TRBV18 and TRBJ2-2; D call uncertain. The CDR3 length is 16 residues. With 2 bases removed from V and 5 bases from J, the gap between germline ends came to 15 bases. The germline V gene has CDR1 KGHSH and CDR2 LQKENI.

This clone was found a few times. The chain employs TRBV2 and TRBJ2-5; no clear D. The closer fit of TRBJ2-7 to the DNA end suggests the J call may be wrong. CDR1 SNHLY and CDR2 FYNNEI come from the germline V gene. This CDR3 spans 11 amino acids. The CDR3 nucleotides are TGTGCCAGCAGTGATTACTACGAGCAGTACTTC. Encoded protein: CASSDYYEQYF.

The genes are TRBV7-6 and TRBJ2-5; TRBD1 aligns across 9 bases. V was clipped by 2 bases and J by 1 base; unmatched bases: 5. Per the germline V gene, CDR1 is SGHVS and CDR2 is FNYEAQ. This CDR3 is built from 16 residues. The CDR3 region has the DNA TGTGCCAGCAGCTTACCCCCGGGACAGGGCCAAGAGACCCAGTACTTC. Encoded protein: CASSLPPGQGQETQYF. Full variable domain (remainder filled in from reference TRBV7-6 and TRBJ2-5): GAGVSQSPRYKVTKRGQDVALRCDPISGHVSLYWYRQALGQGPEFLTYFNYEAQQDKSGLPNDRFSAERPEGSISTLTIQRTEQRDSAMYRCASSLPPGQGQETQYFGPGTRLLVL.

In its sample, this clone was seen a few times. This sequence joins TRBV2 and TRBJ1-4, with TRBD1 as a possible D gene (5 bases). CDR1 and CDR2 from the germline V gene are SNHLY and FYNNEI. The CDR3 is 14 amino acids. Trimming removed 7 bases from V and 6 bases from J, with 15 bases in between. Here the CDR3 reads CASKGRDGYEKLFF. CDR3 nucleotides: TGTGCCAGCAAAGGACGGGACGGCTATGAAAAACTGTTTTTT.

A note on this clone: Within the sample, other DNA sequences also encode this same CDR3. The chain combines TRBV27 with TRBJ2-5; D is unresolved. The last part of the DNA fits TRBJ2-7 better; the J call may be wrong. The CDR3 consists of 12 residues. CDR1 MNHEY and CDR2 SMNVEV come from the germline V gene (reference sequence). The CDR3 protein is CASSGGAYEQYF. The CDR3, as DNA: TGTGCCAGCAGTGGTGGGGCCTACGAGCAGTACTTC.

The V call is TRBV21-1, the J call TRBJ2-3; TRBD2 is taken as the D call from the table, unchecked against the DNA. TRBV21-1 is termed a pseudogene. The CDR3 length is 15 residues. Here the CDR3 reads CASSKRGFSTDTQYF. CDR3 nucleotide sequence: TGTGCCAGCAGCAAGAGAGGGTTTAGCACAGATACGCAGTATTTT.

This clone has just one count. This chain joins TRBV5-1 and TRBJ2-1; 9 nucleotides align to TRBD2. CDR3 size: 16 residues. V shed 4 bases and J 4 bases; nucleotides not matched to a gene: 9. Germline V CDR1 and CDR2: SGHRS, YFSETQ. The CDR3 sequence: CASSRGPSGEYNEQFF. The CDR3 coding sequence is TGCGCCAGCAGCCGTGGGCCTAGCGGGGAGTACAATGAGCAGTTCTTC.

The chain couples TRBV27 to TRBJ1-5; 8 positions match TRBD1. CDR3 size: 14 residues. The V and J ends lost 6 bases and 5 bases, in that order; junction bases with no gene match: 6. The germline V gene has CDR1 MNHEY and CDR2 SMNVEV (reference sequence). CDR3 loop: CASSPTGAHQPQHF. The CDR3 bases are TGTGCCAGCAGCCCGACAGGGGCCCATCAGCCCCAGCATTTT.

The chain links TRBV28 to TRBJ1-2, with D perhaps TRBD1 (5 bases). CDR3 size: 14 residues. CDR1 and CDR2 from the germline V gene are MDHEN and SYDVKM. V lost 5 bases to trimming and J lost 3 bases, with 13 bases between them. Here the CDR3 reads CASSTSRAHYGYTF. CDR3 coding DNA: TGTGCCAGCAGTACGTCCAGGGCCCACTATGGCTACACCTTC.

On this clone: Other nucleotide sequences in the sample specify the same CDR3. This chain connects TRBV27 to TRBJ2-3, with D maybe TRBD2 (5 bases). The V end was cut by 6 bases, the J end by 5 bases, with 9 bases between. Per the germline V gene, CDR1 is MNHEY and CDR2 is SMNVEV (reference sequence). This CDR3 contains 12 residues. The CDR3 spells CASSLEGDTQYF. The CDR3 DNA is TGTGCCAGCAGCTTAGAGGGAGATACGCAGTATTTT.